A single sample is the source of the 21 T cell receptor beta chains below, sequenced in a study of OX40 agonist ivuxolimab in advanced cancers. Libraries were prepared by immunoSEQ multiplex PCR; TCRdb keeps only in-frame clonotypes and omits some of them. The table records around 81,000 clones, roughly 90% of them present only once. The sequenced sample was CD4+ or CD8+ T cells sorted from blood, obtained in a trial of the OX40 agonist ivuxolimab. Receptors were obtained from an adult with an advanced solid tumor such as melanoma, head and neck, liver or kidney cancer.

This CDR3 is CASPPSGGPTDTQYF. In DNA form, the CDR3 reads TGTGCCAGCCCCCCCTCGGGCGGACCCACAGATACGCAGTATTTT. The V gene is TRBV28, the J gene TRBJ2-3; no clear D. Germline CDR1 MDHEN, CDR2 SYDVKM. Trimming left V 8 bases short and J 2 bases short, with 17 bases between. CDR3 size: 15 residues. The full variable domain, its missing parts supplied by reference TRBV28 and TRBJ2-3, is DVKVTQSSRYLVKRTGEKVFLECVQDMDHENMFWYRQDPGLGLRLIYFSYDVKMKEKGDIPEGYSVSREKKERFSLILESASTNQTSMYLCASPPSGGPTDTQYFGPGTRLTVL.

This rearrangement joins TRBV2 to TRBJ1-3; D is uncertain. Germline assignment: CDR1 SNHLY and CDR2 FYNNEI. There are 15 residues in the CDR3. The V gene lost 3 bases and the J gene lost 2 bases, with 11 bases spanning the gap. CDR3 in amino acids: CASSEEGIPGNTIYF. The DNA of the CDR3 is TGTGCCAGCAGTGAGGAAGGGATCCCTGGAAACACCATATATTTT. Using reference TRBV2 and TRBJ1-3 for the parts outside the CDR3, the full variable domain is EPEVTQTPSHQVTQMGQEVILRCVPISNHLYFYWYRQILGQKVEFLVSFYNNEISEKSEIFDDQFSVERPDGSNFTLKIRSTKLEDSAMYFCASSEEGIPGNTIYFGEGSWLTVV.

The chain uses TRBV29-1 and TRBJ1-1, with 11 bases matching TRBD1. Germline CDR1 is SQVTM and CDR2 is ANQGSEA. After removal of 6 bases from V and 0 bases from J, the junction contained 6 bases not matched to a gene. The CDR3 is 15 residues long. The CDR3 here is CSVGGTGGMNTEAFF. The CDR3 bases are TGCAGCGTGGGAGGGACAGGGGGGATGAACACTGAAGCTTTCTTT.

J is TRBJ1-5 and V is TRBV18; 8 bases fit TRBD1. Germline CDR1 reads KGHSH; CDR2 reads LQKENI. V dropped 6 bases and J dropped 7; count of bases not matched to a gene: 8. This CDR3 has 14 residues. The CDR3 DNA follows: TGTGCCAGCTCTCGACAGGGGAGGGAGCAGCCCCAGCATTTT. Residues: CASSRQGREQPQHF.

The chain carries TRBV28 and TRBJ2-6; 12 bases align to TRBD1. Germline trimming cut 5 bases from V and 0 bases from J; bases unmatched to any gene: 5. The CDR3 has 18 residues. Germline V CDR1 and CDR2: MDHEN, SYDVKM. The DNA for the CDR3 is TGTGCCAGCAGTGCGGGACAGGGGGCCGTCTCTGGGGCCAACGTCCTGACTTTC. Protein sequence: CASSAGQGAVSGANVLTF.

V usage is TRBV11-2 and J usage is TRBJ2-3, with 7 bases lining up with TRBD2. Trimming at V came to 4 bases and at J to 6 bases, leaving 1 base not matched to a gene. CDR3 length: 12 residues. Germline loops: CDR1 SGHAT, CDR2 FQNNGV. The CDR3 DNA reads TGTGCCAGCAGCTGGGGAGGGGATACGCAGTATTTT. Its protein product is CASSWGGDTQYF.

The chain uses TRBV19 and TRBJ1-5; D is ambiguous. This CDR3 is built from 15 residues. Germline CDR1 LNHDA, CDR2 SQIVND (reference sequence). Trimming cost V 6 bases and J 0 bases, with 12 bases left between them. CDR3 sequence (DNA): TGTGCCAGTAGGGGCGGTCAGAATAGCAATCAGCCCCAGCATTTT. It specifies CASRGGQNSNQPQHF.

This chain joins TRBV28 and TRBJ1-2; the match to TRBD1 covers 7 bases. The CDR3 contains 13 residues. Germline-derived CDR1 and CDR2 are MDHEN and SYDVKM. The ends lost 6 bases at V and 4 bases at J; junction bases unmatched: 5. CDR3: CASRTGQVYGYTF. The CDR3 DNA sequence: TGTGCCAGCAGAACCGGACAGGTCTATGGCTACACCTTC.

The chain employs TRBV18 and TRBJ1-5, with D tentatively TRBD1 (5 bases). CDR1 KGHSH and CDR2 LQKENI come from the germline V gene. CDR3 length: 13 amino acids. Trimming left V 2 bases short and J 3 bases short, with 5 bases between. For the CDR3, the DNA is TGTGCCAGCTCACCAGGGGCCAATCAGCCCCAGCATTTT. It is translated as CASSPGANQPQHF.

This clone has only one observation. The rearrangement links TRBV9 to TRBJ2-7, with D perhaps matching TRBD1 (6 bases). V lost 0 bases and J lost 0, with 10 bases in between. CDR1 and CDR2 from the germline V gene are SGDLS and YYNGEE. The CDR3 length is 15 residues. CDR3 region: CASSVDSDSSYEQYF. In DNA form, the CDR3 reads TGTGCCAGCAGCGTAGACTCGGACAGCTCCTACGAGCAGTACTTC.

V usage is TRBV11-2 and J usage is TRBJ1-6; D gene unclear. This CDR3 spans 13 amino acids. With 0 bases removed from V and 15 bases from J, the gap between germline ends came to 12 bases. CDR1 is SGHAT, CDR2 FQNNGV, per germline. CDR3 residues: CASSLDPRALLHF. The DNA of the CDR3 is TGTGCCAGCAGCTTAGATCCGAGGGCGCTCCTCCACTTT.

With respect to this clone: The DNA is omitted, as the CDR3 cannot be located on it reliably, and the CDR3 follows TCRdb's listing. The J gene is TRBJ1-2, the V gene TRBV4-1; TRBD1, the D gene given by the table, was not confirmed from the DNA. 13 amino acids form the CDR3, both terminal residues included. Germline CDR1 and CDR2: MGHRA and YSYEKL. The CDR3 is CASSPFGTGINTF.

The chain combines TRBV6-6 with TRBJ1-5, with D maybe TRBD1 (6 bases). This CDR3 has 14 amino acids. Trimming shortened V by 8 bases and J by 6 bases, and 17 bases separated the two germline ends. CDR1 is MNHNY and CDR2 is SVGAGI in the germline V gene (reference sequence). The CDR3 coding sequence is TGTGCCAGCCGGGGACAAAATAGCGCTCAGCCCCAGCATTTT. Translating gives CASRGQNSAQPQHF.

The CDR3 loop reads CASSVIAGATDTQYF. CDR3 DNA: TGTGCCAGCAGCGTGATAGCGGGGGCCACAGATACGCAGTATTTT. The J gene is TRBJ2-3, the V gene TRBV2; 9 bases match TRBD2. Germline V gene sequence: CDR1 SNHLY, CDR2 FYNNEI. The V and J ends lost 6 bases and 2 bases, in that order; junction bases with no gene match: 6. This CDR3 has 15 residues.

This chain uses TRBV5-1 with TRBJ2-7, with D perhaps being TRBD1 or TRBD2 (5 bases each). This CDR3 region has 15 residues. CDR1 SGHRS and CDR2 YFSETQ come from the germline V gene. V was trimmed by 5 bases and J by 0 bases, leaving 15 bases between them. The CDR3, as DNA: TGCGCCAGCAGTCCGTCGGGGCGTAGCTCCTACGAGCAGTACTTC. Residues: CASSPSGRSSYEQYF. The complete variable domain, with remaining parts taken from reference TRBV5-1 and TRBJ2-7, reads KAGVTQTPRYLIKTRGQQVTLSCSPISGHRSVSWYQQTPGQGLQFLFEYFSETQRNKGNFPGRFSGRQFSNSRSEMNVSTLELGDSALYLCASSPSGRSSYEQYFGPGTRLTVT.

The chain employs TRBV18 and TRBJ2-7; tentatively, D is TRBD1 (6 bases). The germline gives CDR1 KGHSH, CDR2 LQKENI. This CDR3 has 14 residues. V was pared by 3 bases and J by 5 bases, with 14 bases between. CDR3 protein: CASSPRTEFDEQYF. The CDR3 bases are TGTGCCAGCTCACCTAGGACAGAATTTGACGAGCAGTACTTC.

The chain uses TRBV28 and TRBJ2-3; the match to TRBD2 covers 9 bases. The V and J ends lost 4 bases and 3 bases, in that order; junction bases with no gene match: 11. Germline V lookup: CDR1 MDHEN, CDR2 SYDVKM. The CDR3 extends over 17 amino acids. CDR3 sequence (DNA): TGTGCCAGCAGTTCCCCAGGGGCGGGAGGGCGAACAGATACGCAGTATTTT. It encodes CASSSPGAGGRTDTQYF.

The chain combines TRBV13 with TRBJ1-4; D ambiguous. V lost 3 bases, J lost 10 bases, and 21 bases lay in between. Looked up from germline, CDR1 is PRHDT and CDR2 is FYEKMQ (reference sequence). The CDR3 totals 16 residues. CDR3 loop: CASSLDRDIISGKLFF. For the CDR3, the DNA is TGTGCCAGCAGCTTGGATCGTGACATTATCTCCGGAAAACTGTTTTTT.

In this sample, this clone turned up a few times. The chain uses TRBV6-1 and TRBJ1-5; possibly TRBD1 for D (6 bases). The germline V and J ends were trimmed by 7 bases and 0 bases, with 13 bases remaining between them. CDR1 MNHNS and CDR2 SASEGT come from the germline V gene. The CDR3 totals 15 residues. CDR3 nucleotides: TGTGCCAGCACCCAAGGACAGCCTAGCAATCAGCCCCAGCATTTT. This translates into CASTQGQPSNQPQHF.

The chain links TRBV28 to TRBJ2-7; 7 bases are a match to TRBD1. This CDR3 spans 14 amino acids. The trim removed 1 base at V and 4 bases at J, leaving 4 bases unmatched. The germline V gene has CDR1 MDHEN and CDR2 SYDVKM. DNA for the CDR3: TGTGCCAGCAGTTTATCAGGGGGTGGTTACGAGCAGTACTTC. Translated, it gives CASSLSGGGYEQYF.

V is TRBV7-9 and J is TRBJ2-7, with 10 nucleotides matching TRBD2. Germline CDR1 reads SEHNR; CDR2 reads FQNEAQ (reference sequence). J was trimmed by 5 bases and V by 1 base; bases with no gene match: 17. There are 19 residues in the CDR3. The chain's CDR3 is CASSLGRGWLAGAENEQYF. The DNA of the CDR3 is TGTGCCAGCAGCTTAGGGAGGGGGTGGCTAGCGGGAGCAGAGAACGAGCAGTACTTC.